This entry features one T cell receptor beta chain sequence. Its specificity is unknown. The V gene end was trimmed by 6 bases and the J gene end by 6 bases; junction bases not matched to a gene: 8. Germline values: CDR1 SGHTA, CDR2 FQGTGA. This CDR3 region has 15 residues. The data originate from a study of T cell repertoires in cytomegalovirus infection. Study-wide context: Recently described HLA-C-restricted plus well-studied HLA-B-restricted CMV epitopes were used. It was the public TCR beta signatures that indicated both CMV infection and matching HLA type. Points from the study as a whole: The response measured ex vivo was dominated by TCR beta clonotypes (HLA-C-restricted and CMV-specific). The cumulative frequency of public TCR beta families identified carriers of CMV plus the relevant HLA.

TCRdb ran MiXCR on the reads and lists one entry per CDR3 protein. The sample lists some 560,000 distinct CDR3 sequences, about 40% occurring once. The TCR sequence derives from a human donor in good health (CMV status not recorded). Some clones in this sample may be carry-over from other donors' samples. The rearrangement joins TRBV7-3 to TRBJ2-1, with 10 positions matching TRBD2. The sample here was cultured PBMCs, taken from culture after CMV antigen stimulation. The DNA for the CDR3 is TGTGCCAGCAGAGCCGGGACTAGCGACCGCAATGAGCAGTTCTTC. Translated: CASRAGTSDRNEQFF.